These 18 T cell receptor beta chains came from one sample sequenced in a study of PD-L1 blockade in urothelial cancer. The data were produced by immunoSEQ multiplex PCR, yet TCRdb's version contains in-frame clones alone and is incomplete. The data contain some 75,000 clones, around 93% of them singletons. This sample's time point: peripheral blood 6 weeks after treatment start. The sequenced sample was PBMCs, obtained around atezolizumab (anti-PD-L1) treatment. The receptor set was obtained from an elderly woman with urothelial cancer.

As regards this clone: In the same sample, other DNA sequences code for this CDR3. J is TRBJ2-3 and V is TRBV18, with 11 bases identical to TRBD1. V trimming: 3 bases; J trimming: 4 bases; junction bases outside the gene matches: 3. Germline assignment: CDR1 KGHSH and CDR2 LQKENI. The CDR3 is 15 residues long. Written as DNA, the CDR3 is TGTGCCAGCTCACCGGGACAGGGGGTCGCAGATACGCAGTATTTT. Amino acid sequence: CASSPGQGVADTQYF.

The CDR3: CASSIQANTEAFF. DNA of the CDR3: TGTGCCAGTAGTATTCAAGCGAACACTGAAGCTTTCTTT. The chain uses TRBV19 and TRBJ1-1; D is undetermined. Germline values: CDR1 LNHDA, CDR2 SQIVND (reference sequence). V lost 3 bases and J lost 1, with 6 bases in between. CDR3 length: 13 amino acids.

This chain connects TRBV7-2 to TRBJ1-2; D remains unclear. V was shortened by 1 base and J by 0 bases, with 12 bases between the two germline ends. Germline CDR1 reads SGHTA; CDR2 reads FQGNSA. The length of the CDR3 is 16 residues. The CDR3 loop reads CASSLDEASANYGYTF. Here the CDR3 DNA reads TGTGCCAGCAGCTTAGATGAGGCGTCGGCTAACTATGGCTACACCTTC.

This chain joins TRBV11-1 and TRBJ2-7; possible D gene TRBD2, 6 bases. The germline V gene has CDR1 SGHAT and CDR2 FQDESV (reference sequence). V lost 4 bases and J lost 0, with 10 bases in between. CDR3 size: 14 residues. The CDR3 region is CASSWGGSSYEQYF. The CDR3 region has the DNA TGTGCCAGCAGCTGGGGAGGTAGCTCCTACGAGCAGTACTTC.

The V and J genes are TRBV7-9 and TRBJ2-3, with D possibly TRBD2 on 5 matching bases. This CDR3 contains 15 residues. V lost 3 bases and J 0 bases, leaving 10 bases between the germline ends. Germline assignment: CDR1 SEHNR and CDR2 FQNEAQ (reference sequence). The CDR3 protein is CASSLGSGSTDTQYF. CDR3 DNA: TGTGCCAGCAGCTTGGGGAGCGGTAGCACAGATACGCAGTATTTT.

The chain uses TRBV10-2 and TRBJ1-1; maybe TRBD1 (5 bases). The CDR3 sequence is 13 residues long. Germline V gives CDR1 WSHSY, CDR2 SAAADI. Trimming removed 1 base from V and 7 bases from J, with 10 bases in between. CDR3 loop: CASSELRGGEAFF. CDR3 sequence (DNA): TGCGCCAGCAGTGAGTTGAGGGGAGGTGAAGCTTTCTTT.

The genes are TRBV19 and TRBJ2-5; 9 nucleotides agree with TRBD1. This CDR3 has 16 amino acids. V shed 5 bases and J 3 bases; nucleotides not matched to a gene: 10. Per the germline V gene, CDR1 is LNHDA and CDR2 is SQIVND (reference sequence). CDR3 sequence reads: CASSSLTQGAKETQYF. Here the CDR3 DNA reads TGTGCCAGTAGTTCACTAACACAGGGGGCCAAAGAGACCCAGTACTTC.

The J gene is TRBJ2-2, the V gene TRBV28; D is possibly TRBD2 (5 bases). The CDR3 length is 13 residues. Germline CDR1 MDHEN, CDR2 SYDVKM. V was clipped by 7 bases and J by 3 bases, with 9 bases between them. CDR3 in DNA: TGTGCCAGCACCACCGGGGACACCGGGGAGCTGTTTTTT. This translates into CASTTGDTGELFF.

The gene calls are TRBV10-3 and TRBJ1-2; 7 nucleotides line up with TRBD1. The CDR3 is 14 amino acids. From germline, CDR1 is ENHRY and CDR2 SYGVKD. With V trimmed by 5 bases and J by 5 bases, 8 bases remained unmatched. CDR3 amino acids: CAISPGQTDYGYTF. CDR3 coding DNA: TGTGCCATCAGTCCGGGACAGACGGATTATGGCTACACCTTC.

The CDR3 spells CASSLEDRAYEQYF. Written as DNA, the CDR3 is TGTGCCAGCAGCTTAGAGGACAGGGCCTACGAGCAGTACTTC. The V gene is TRBV7-9, the J gene TRBJ2-7; TRBD1 matches 8 bases. This CDR3 region has 14 residues. The ends lost 1 base at V and 2 bases at J; junction bases unmatched: 1. CDR1 is SEHNR, CDR2 FQNEAQ, per germline (reference sequence).

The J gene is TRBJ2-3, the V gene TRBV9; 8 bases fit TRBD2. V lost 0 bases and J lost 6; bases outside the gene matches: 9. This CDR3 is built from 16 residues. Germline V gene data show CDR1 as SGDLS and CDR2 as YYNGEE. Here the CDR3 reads CASSVGFSGGPDTQYF. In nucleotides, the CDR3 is TGTGCCAGCAGCGTAGGGTTCTCGGGAGGGCCGGATACGCAGTATTTT.

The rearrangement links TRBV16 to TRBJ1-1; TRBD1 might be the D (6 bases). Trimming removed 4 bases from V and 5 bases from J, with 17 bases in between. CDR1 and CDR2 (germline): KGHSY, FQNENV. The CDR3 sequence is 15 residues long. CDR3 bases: TGTGCCAGCAGCCGCGAACCTGGGACAACGACTGAAGCTTTCTTT. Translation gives CASSREPGTTTEAFF.

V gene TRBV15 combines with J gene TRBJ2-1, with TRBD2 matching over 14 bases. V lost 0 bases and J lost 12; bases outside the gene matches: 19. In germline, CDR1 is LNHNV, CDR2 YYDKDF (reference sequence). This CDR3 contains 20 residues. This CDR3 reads CATSRESTSGRASFYASQFF. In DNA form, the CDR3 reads TGTGCCACCAGCAGAGAATCGACTAGCGGGAGGGCCTCCTTTTATGCCTCGCAGTTCTTC.

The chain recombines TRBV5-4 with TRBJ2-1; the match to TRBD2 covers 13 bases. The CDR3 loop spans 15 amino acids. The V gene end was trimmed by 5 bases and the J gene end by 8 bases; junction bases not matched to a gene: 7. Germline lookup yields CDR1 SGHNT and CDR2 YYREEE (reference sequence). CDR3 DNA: TGTGCCAGCAGACCGGGACTAGCGGGACTCTATGAGCAGTTCTTC. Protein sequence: CASRPGLAGLYEQFF.

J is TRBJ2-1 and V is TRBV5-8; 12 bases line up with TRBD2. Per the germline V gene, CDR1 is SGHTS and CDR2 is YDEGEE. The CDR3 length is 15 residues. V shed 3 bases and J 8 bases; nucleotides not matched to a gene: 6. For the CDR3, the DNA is TGTGCCAGCAGCTCTGCTAGCGGGAGGGTCTATGAGCAGTTCTTC. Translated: CASSSASGRVYEQFF.

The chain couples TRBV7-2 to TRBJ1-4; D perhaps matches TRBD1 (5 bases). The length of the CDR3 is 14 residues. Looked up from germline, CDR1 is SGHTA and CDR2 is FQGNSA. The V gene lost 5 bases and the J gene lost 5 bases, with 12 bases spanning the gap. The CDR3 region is CASSQGLRNEKLFF. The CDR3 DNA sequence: TGTGCCAGCAGCCAGGGCCTACGGAATGAAAAACTGTTTTTT.

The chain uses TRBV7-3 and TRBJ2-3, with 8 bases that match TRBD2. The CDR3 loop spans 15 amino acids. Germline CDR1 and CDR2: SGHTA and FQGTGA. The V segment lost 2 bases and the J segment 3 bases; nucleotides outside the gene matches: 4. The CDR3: CASSLSPSGTDTQYF. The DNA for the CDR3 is TGTGCCAGCAGCTTATCGCCTAGCGGGACAGATACGCAGTATTTT.

The CDR3 bases are TGTGCCAGCAGCTTAGACCAGGGGTCGGGTGAAGCTTTCTTT. Translation: CASSLDQGSGEAFF. V usage is TRBV7-2 and J usage is TRBJ1-1; maybe TRBD1 (6 bases). Trimming shortened V by 1 base and J by 7 bases, and 13 bases separated the two germline ends. This CDR3 has 14 amino acids. Germline CDR1 and CDR2: SGHTA and FQGNSA.